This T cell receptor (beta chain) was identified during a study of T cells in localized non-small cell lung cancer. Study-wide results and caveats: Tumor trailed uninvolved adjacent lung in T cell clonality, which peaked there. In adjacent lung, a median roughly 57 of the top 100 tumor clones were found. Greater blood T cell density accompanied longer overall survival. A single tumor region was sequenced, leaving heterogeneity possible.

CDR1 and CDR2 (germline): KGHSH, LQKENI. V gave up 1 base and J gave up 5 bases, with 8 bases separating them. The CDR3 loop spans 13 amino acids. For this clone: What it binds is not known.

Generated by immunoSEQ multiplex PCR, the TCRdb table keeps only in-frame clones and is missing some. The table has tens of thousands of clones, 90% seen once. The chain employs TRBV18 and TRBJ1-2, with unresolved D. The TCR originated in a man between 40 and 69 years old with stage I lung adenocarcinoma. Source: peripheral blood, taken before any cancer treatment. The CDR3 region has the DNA TGTGCCAGCTCACCACAGGGTGATTATGGCTACACCTTC. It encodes CASSPQGDYGYTF.